Listed below are T cell receptor beta chains from one sample, sequenced in a study of T cells after yellow fever vaccination. MiXCR, applied by TCRdb to the 5' RACE reads, yields one record per CDR3 protein. The table lists about 330,000 distinct CDR3 sequences, 7% to 10% of them singletons. Sequences were derived from PBMCs, sampled more than 35 days after the first yellow fever vaccination. The receptors were gathered from a man in his late teens or twenties who received the YFV17D yellow fever vaccine. The CDR3 runs from the conserved cysteine through the conserved F or W. D genes are given only for firm matches. Size values are once, few and many counts, or a class for expanded clones, and some rows have none.

TRBD2,TRBV6-1,TRBJ2-1,few,TGTGCCAGCAGTGATTATGGGCCTAGCGGACCATACAATGAGCAGTTCTTC,CASSDYGPSGPYNEQFF
-,TRBV18,TRBJ2-5,few,TGTGCCAGCTCACCATCTAGCAAAGAGACCCAGTACTTC,CASSPSSKETQYF
-,TRBV18,TRBJ2-3,few,TGTGCCAGCTCAACTGACAGGAGAAACACAGATACGCAGTATTTT,CASSTDRRNTDTQYF
-,TRBV6-2/TRBV6-3,TRBJ2-2,few,TGTGCCAGCAGCCCCCTTGACGTGCTCGCGAACACCGGGGAGCTGTTTTTT,CASSPLDVLANTGELFF
-,TRBV12-3/TRBV12-4,TRBJ2-7,many,TGTGCCAGCAGTTTCCAACTAGGGTACGAGCAGTACTTC,CASSFQLGYEQYF
-,TRBV10-3,TRBJ1-6,few,TGTGCCATCGGACCGACGGACCCTTATAATTCACCCCTCCACTTT,CAIGPTDPYNSPLHF
-,TRBV29-1,TRBJ1-2,-,TGCAGCGCCCTCCCGCCGGGACGAGGCTACACCTTC,CSALPPGRGYTF
-,TRBV12-3/TRBV12-4,TRBJ2-7,-,TGTGCCAGCAGTTTCCGACAGACCTACGAGCAGTACTTC,CASSFRQTYEQYF
-,TRBV20-1,TRBJ2-3,many,TGCAGTGCTTTCATCTCCGAGGAAGATACGCAGTATTTT,CSAFISEEDTQYF
TRBD2,TRBV20-1,TRBJ2-5,-,TGCAGTGCTAGAGATTTTAGGGGACTAGCGGGGCCCCAAGAAACCCAGTACTTC,CSARDFRGLAGPQETQYF
TRBD2,TRBV3-1,TRBJ2-7,-,TGTGCCAGCTGCCCCGCCGTGGGGGGGGTTTACGAGCAGTACTTC,CASCPAVGGVYEQYF
-,TRBV20-1,TRBJ1-1,-,TGCAGTGCCCTAAGGGGGAACACTGAAGCTTTCTTT,CSALRGNTEAFF
-,TRBV5-1,TRBJ2-3,-,TGCGCCAGCAGCTTGGCGGGACGGGTGCAGTATTTT,CASSLAGRVQYF
-,TRBV4-1,TRBJ1-4,-,TGCGCCAGCAGCCAAGATATGGGGGAACTGTTTTTT,CASSQDMGELFF
-,TRBV3-1,TRBJ1-1,few,TGTGCCAGCAGCCAAGTTGGGAGTGGGGTTGAAGCTTTCTTT,CASSQVGSGVEAFF
-,TRBV7-9,TRBJ2-5,-,TGTGCCAGCAGCTTAGCGTGGGGCCAGGGAACGGAGACCCAGTACTTC,CASSLAWGQGTETQYF
-,TRBV11-3,TRBJ1-1,few,TGTGCCAGCAGCTTAGCCCGACAGACTGAAGCTTTCTTT,CASSLARQTEAFF
-,TRBV5-1,TRBJ2-5,few,TGCGCCAGCAGCTTAATTCCAGGGGACCAAGAGACCCAGTACTTC,CASSLIPGDQETQYF
-,TRBV7-2,TRBJ2-3,-,TGTGCCAGCAGCTGGGCGACAGATACGCAGTATTTT,CASSWATDTQYF
-,TRBV4-2,TRBJ2-2,many,TGTGCCAGCAGCCAACCGAACACCGGGGAGCTGTTTTTT,CASSQPNTGELFF
-,TRBV7-9,TRBJ1-1,few,TGTGCCAGCAGCGCGCGGACCGGGACCGAAACTTTCTTT,CASSARTGTETFF
-,TRBV29-1,TRBJ1-1,few,TGCAGCGTTCTCAGGCCTTTAAACACTGAAGCTTTCTTT,CSVLRPLNTEAFF
-,TRBV4-1,TRBJ1-2,few,TGCGCCAGCAGCCAAGATTCTTCCGACAGGCAAACGTATGGCTACACCTTC,CASSQDSSDRQTYGYTF
TRBD1,TRBV20-1,TRBJ2-5,few,TGCAGTGCTTCGGCGACAGGGGTGAGGTTACGGGAGACCCAGTACTTC,CSASATGVRLRETQYF
-,TRBV5-1,TRBJ2-3,-,TGCGCCAGCAGCATGGGCGCGACGGCCAATTTAGGAGATACGCAGTATTTT,CASSMGATANLGDTQYF
-,TRBV12-3/TRBV12-4,TRBJ1-6,few,TGTGCCAGCAGTTTCCTGGACGGAAATTCACCCCTCCACTTT,CASSFLDGNSPLHF
TRBD1,TRBV4-2,TRBJ2-5,-,TGTGCCAGCAGCCAAGATTACAGGGGGATCCAAGAGACCCAGTACTTC,CASSQDYRGIQETQYF
-,TRBV20-1,TRBJ2-7,-,TGCAGTGCTAGAGATTTGAACACACACGAGCAGTACTTC,CSARDLNTHEQYF
TRBD2,TRBV14,TRBJ2-7,few,TGTGCCAGCAGCCAAGTCCCGGGGGGCTCCTACGAGCAGTACTTC,CASSQVPGGSYEQYF
-,TRBV5-1,TRBJ1-1,-,TGCGCCAGCACGGAGGAGGGGAACACTGAAGCTTTCTTT,CASTEEGNTEAFF
TRBD1,TRBV29-1,TRBJ2-1,-,TGCAGCTTTCAGCAGAGGGGGCAGTTCGATGAGCGGTTCTTC,CSFQQRGQFDERFF
TRBD2,TRBV20-1,TRBJ2-3,many,TGCAGTGAGGTGGGGGGGAAGACCACAGATACGCAGTATTTT,CSEVGGKTTDTQYF
TRBD1,TRBV5-1,TRBJ1-1,-,TGCGCCAGCAGCAGCGGTTACCGGGACAGGGTTATCGGCACTGAAGCTTTCTTT,CASSSGYRDRVIGTEAFF
-,TRBV4-3,TRBJ1-6,few,TGCGCCAGCAGCCAAGAAACGAATTCACCCCTCCACTTT,CASSQETNSPLHF
TRBD1,TRBV7-3,TRBJ1-3,-,TGTGCCAGCAGCCAGTCGGGACAGGGGGGAAACACCATATATTTT,CASSQSGQGGNTIYF
TRBD1,TRBV19,TRBJ2-7,-,TGTGCCAGTAGTATAGGGGGACAGACGTCGGAGCAGTACTTC,CASSIGGQTSEQYF
-,TRBV9,TRBJ1-6,-,TGTGCCAGCAGCGTAGATTCGCAGGGGAATTCACCCCTCCACTTT,CASSVDSQGNSPLHF
-,TRBV5-1,TRBJ1-5,-,TGCGCCAGCAGCTTAGGGAGTGGGAATCAGCCCCAGCATTTT,CASSLGSGNQPQHF
TRBD1,TRBV15,TRBJ2-1,many,TGTGCCACCAGCATGGACAGGGGAAGGCACAATGAGCAGTTCTTC,CATSMDRGRHNEQFF
-,TRBV5-1,TRBJ2-5,few,TGCGCCAGCAGCTTGTTCCTGAGCGAGACCCAGTACTTC,CASSLFLSETQYF
-,TRBV6-5,TRBJ1-2,few,TGTGCCAGCAGTTTGGAAGGTCGGGGGGCCGGCTACACCTTC,CASSLEGRGAGYTF
-,TRBV5-1,TRBJ2-2,-,TGCGCCAGCAGCTTGGCAGGGGCCGAGACCGGGGAGCTGTTTTTT,CASSLAGAETGELFF